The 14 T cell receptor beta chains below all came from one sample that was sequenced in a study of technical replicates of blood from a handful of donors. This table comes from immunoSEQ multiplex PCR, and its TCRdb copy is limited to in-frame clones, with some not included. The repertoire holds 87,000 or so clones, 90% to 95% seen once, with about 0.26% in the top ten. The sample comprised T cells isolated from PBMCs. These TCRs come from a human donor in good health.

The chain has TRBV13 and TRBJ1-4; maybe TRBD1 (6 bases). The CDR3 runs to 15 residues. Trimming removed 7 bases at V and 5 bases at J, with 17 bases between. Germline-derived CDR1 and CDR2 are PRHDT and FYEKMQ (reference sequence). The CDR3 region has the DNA TGTGCCAGCACTCAGAGGGGACAAGTAAATGAAAAACTGTTTTTT. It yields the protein CASTQRGQVNEKLFF.

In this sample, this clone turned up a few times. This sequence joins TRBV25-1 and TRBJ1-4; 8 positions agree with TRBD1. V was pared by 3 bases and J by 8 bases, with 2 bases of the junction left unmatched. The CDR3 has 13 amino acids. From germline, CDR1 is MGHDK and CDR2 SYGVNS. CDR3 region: CASSDRGQEKLFF. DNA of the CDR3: TGTGCCAGCAGTGACAGGGGGCAGGAAAAACTGTTTTTT.

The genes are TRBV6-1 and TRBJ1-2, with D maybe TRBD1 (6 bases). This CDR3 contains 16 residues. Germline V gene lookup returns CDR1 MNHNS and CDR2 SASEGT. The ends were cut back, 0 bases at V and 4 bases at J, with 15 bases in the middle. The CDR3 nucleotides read TGTGCCAGCAGTGAAGCACCGTCGGACAGCTCCTATGGCTACACCTTC. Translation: CASSEAPSDSSYGYTF.

CDR3 sequence: CASSESLAAGELFF. CDR3 in DNA: TGCGCCAGCAGTGAGTCCTTGGCCGCCGGGGAGCTGTTTTTT. The chain recombines TRBV10-1 with TRBJ2-2; D not certain. This CDR3 is 14 amino acids long. Between the trimmed V and J ends, which lost 0 bases and 6 bases, there was a span of 8 bases. The germline gives CDR1 WNHNN, CDR2 SYGVQD (reference sequence).

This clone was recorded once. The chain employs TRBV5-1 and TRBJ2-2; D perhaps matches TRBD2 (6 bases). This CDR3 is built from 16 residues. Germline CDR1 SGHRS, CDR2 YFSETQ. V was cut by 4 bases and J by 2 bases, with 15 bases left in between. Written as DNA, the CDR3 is TGCGCCAGCAGCCGGGCCGGGGGATTAAACACCGGGGAGCTGTTTTTT. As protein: CASSRAGGLNTGELFF.

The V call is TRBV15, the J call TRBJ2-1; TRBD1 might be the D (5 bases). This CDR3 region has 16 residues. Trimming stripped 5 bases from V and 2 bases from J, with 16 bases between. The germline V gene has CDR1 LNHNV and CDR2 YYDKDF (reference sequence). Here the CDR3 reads CATSAPGHPTYNEQFF. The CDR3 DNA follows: TGTGCCACCAGCGCCCCAGGACATCCTACCTACAATGAGCAGTTCTTC.

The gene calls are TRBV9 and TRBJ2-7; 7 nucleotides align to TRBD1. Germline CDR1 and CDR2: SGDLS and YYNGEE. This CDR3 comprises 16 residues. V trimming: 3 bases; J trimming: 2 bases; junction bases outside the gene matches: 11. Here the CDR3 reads CASSAGQSILTYEQYF. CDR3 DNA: TGTGCCAGCAGCGCGGGACAGTCGATACTAACCTACGAGCAGTACTTC.

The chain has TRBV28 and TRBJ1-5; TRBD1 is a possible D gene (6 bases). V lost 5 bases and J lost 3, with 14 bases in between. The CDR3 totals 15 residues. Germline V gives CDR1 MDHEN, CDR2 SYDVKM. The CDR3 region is CASSPRTANNQPQHF. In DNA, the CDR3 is TGTGCCAGCAGTCCCCGGACAGCAAACAATCAGCCCCAGCATTTT.

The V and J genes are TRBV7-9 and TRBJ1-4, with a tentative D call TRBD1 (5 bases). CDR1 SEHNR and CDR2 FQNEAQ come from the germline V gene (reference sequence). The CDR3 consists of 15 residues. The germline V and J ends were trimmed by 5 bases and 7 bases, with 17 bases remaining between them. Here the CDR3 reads CASSPRRDFTEKLFF. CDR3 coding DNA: TGTGCCAGCAGCCCGCGACGGGACTTCACTGAAAAACTGTTTTTT.

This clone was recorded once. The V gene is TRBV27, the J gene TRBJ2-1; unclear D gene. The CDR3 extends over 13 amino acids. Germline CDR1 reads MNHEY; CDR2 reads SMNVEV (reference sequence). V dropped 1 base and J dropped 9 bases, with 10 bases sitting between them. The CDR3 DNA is TGTGCCAGCAGTTTATTGCAAATCGGTGAGCAGTTCTTC. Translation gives CASSLLQIGEQFF.

The CDR3: CASSFPRTSGSATGELFF. The DNA of the CDR3 is TGTGCCAGCAGCTTCCCCAGGACTAGCGGGAGTGCTACCGGGGAGCTGTTTTTT. V is TRBV7-9 and J is TRBJ2-2; 13 bases map to TRBD2. V trimming: 3 bases; J trimming: 5 bases; junction bases outside the gene matches: 9. The CDR3 has 18 residues. Germline V gene lookup returns CDR1 SEHNR and CDR2 FQNEAQ (reference sequence).

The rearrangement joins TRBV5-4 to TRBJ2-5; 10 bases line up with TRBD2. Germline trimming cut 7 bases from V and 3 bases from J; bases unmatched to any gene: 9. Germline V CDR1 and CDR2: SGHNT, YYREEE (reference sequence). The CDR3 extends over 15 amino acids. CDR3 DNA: TGTGCCAGCTCAAGCCTAGCGGGGGTAGAAGAGACCCAGTACTTC. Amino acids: CASSSLAGVEETQYF.

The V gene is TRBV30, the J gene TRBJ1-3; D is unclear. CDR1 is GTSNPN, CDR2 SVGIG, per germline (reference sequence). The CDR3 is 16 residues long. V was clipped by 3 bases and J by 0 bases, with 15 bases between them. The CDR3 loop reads CAWRDTYRGSGNTIYF. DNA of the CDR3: TGTGCCTGGAGGGATACCTATCGGGGCTCTGGAAACACCATATATTTT.

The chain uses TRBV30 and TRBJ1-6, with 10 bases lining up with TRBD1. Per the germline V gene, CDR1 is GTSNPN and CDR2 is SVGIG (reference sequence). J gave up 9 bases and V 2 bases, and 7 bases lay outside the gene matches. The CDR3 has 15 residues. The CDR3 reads CAWSLRGQGFSPLHF. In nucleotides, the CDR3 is TGTGCCTGGAGTCTGAGGGGACAGGGGTTTTCACCCCTCCACTTT. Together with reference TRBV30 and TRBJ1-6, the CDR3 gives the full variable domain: SQTIHQWPATLVQPVGSPLSLECTVEGTSNPNLYWYRQAAGRGLQLLFYSVGIGQISSEVPQNLSASRPQDRQFILSSKKLLLSDSGFYLCAWSLRGQGFSPLHFGNGTRLTVT.